This T cell receptor (beta chain) was captured by sequencing in a study of post-analysis software for immune sequencing data. Prepared TCR beta cDNA libraries contained unique molecular identifiers. One entry per CDR3 protein, called by TCRdb with MiXCR from the PCR reads. The profile shows hundreds of thousands of distinct CDR3 sequences, just under 30% of them singletons. For this clonotype: The antigen is not known.

V was trimmed by 0 bases and J by 8 bases, leaving 14 bases between them. Germline CDR1 and CDR2: LGHNA and YSLEER. This CDR3 spans 15 amino acids. Whole-study findings and limits: Four to six TRBV segments appeared more often in patients than in controls, and TRBV5-6, TRBV5-1 and TRBV20-1 were among these.

This receptor was taken from a girl under 18 with multiple sclerosis. The rearrangement joins TRBV4-3 to TRBJ2-1; perhaps TRBD1 as D (6 bases). Sequenced material: blood. CDR3 sequence: CASSQDLSGGHEQFF. The CDR3 region has the DNA TGCGCCAGCAGCCAAGATCTAAGTGGGGGCCATGAGCAGTTCTTC.